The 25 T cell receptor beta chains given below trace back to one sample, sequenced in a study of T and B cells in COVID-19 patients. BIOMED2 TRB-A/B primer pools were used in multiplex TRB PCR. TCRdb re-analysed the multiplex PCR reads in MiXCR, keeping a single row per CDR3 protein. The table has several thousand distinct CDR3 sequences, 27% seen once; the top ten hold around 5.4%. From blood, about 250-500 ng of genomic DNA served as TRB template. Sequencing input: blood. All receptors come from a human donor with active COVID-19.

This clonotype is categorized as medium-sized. The CDR3 sequence: CASSYGRAGNEQFF. The CDR3 DNA reads TGTGCCAGCAGTTACGGCAGGGCGGGAAATGAGCAGTTCTTC. V is TRBV6-5 and J is TRBJ2-1, with D perhaps TRBD2 (6 bases). The CDR3 loop spans 14 amino acids. The germline gives CDR1 MNHEY, CDR2 SVGAGI. V was clipped by 2 bases and J by 7 bases, with 12 bases between them.

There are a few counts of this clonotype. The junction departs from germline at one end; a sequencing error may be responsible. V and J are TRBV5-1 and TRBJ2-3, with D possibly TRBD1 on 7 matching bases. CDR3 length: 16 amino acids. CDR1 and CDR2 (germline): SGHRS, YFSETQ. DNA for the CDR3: TGCGCCAGCACCTTGACGACAGGGCGTAGCGGTGATACGCAGTATTTT. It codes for CASTLTTGRSGDTQYF.

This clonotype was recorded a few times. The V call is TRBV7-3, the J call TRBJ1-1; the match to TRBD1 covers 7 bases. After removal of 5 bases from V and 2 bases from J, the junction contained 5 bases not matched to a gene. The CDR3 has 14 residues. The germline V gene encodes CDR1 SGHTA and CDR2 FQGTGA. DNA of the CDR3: TGTGCCAGCAGCCAGGGGACAGTAAACACTGAAGCTTTCTTT. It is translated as CASSQGTVNTEAFF.

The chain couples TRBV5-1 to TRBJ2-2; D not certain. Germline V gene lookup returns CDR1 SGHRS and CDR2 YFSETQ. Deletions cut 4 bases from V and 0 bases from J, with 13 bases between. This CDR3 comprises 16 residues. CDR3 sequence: CASSPLASANTGELFF. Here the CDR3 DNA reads TGCGCCAGCAGCCCTTTGGCCAGCGCGAACACCGGGGAGCTGTTTTTT.

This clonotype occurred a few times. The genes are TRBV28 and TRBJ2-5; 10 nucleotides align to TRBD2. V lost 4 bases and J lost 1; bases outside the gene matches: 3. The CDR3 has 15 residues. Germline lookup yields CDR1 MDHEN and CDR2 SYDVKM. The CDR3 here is CASSSASGGQETQYF. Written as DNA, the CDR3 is TGTGCCAGCAGTTCGGCTAGCGGGGGCCAAGAGACCCAGTACTTC.

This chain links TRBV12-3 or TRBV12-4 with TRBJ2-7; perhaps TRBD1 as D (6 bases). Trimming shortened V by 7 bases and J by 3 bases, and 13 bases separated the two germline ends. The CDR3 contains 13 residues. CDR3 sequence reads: CASTRTDYYEQYF. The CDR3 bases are TGTGCCAGCACTCGGACAGACTACTACGAGCAGTACTTC.

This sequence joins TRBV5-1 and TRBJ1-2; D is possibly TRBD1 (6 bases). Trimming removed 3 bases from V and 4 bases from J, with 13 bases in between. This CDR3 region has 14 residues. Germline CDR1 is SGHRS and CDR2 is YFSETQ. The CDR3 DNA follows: TGCGCCAGCAGCTCACGGACAGAGACCTATGGCTACACCTTC. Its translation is CASSSRTETYGYTF.

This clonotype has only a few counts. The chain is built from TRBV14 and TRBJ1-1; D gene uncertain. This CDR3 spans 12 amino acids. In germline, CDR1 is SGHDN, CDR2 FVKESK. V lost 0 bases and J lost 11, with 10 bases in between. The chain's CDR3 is CASSQDRVAAFF. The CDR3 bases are TGTGCCAGCAGCCAAGATCGGGTCGCGGCTTTCTTT.

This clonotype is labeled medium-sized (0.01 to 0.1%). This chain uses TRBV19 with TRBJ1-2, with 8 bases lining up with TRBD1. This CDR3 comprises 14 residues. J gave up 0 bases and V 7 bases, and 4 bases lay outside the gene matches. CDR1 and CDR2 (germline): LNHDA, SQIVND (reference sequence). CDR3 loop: CASMGQASNYGYTF. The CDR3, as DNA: TGTGCCAGTATGGGACAGGCATCTAACTATGGCTACACCTTC.

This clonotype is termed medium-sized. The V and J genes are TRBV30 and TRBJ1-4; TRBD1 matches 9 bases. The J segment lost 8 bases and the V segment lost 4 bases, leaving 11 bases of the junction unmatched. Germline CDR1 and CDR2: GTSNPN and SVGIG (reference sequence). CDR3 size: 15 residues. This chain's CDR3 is CAWTKLQGAGEKLFF. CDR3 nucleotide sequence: TGTGCCTGGACCAAATTACAGGGGGCCGGGGAAAAACTGTTTTTT.

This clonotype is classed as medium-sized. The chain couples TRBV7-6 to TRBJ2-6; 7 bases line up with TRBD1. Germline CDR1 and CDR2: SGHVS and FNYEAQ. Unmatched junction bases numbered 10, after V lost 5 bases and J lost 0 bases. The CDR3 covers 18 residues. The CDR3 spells CASSLNRGLSSGANVLTF. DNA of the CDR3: TGTGCCAGCAGCCTTAACAGGGGCTTAAGCTCTGGGGCCAACGTCCTGACTTTC.

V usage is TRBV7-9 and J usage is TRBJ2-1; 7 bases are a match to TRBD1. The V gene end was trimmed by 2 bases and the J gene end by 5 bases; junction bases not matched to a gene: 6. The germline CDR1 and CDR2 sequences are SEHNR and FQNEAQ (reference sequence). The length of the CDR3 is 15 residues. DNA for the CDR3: TGTGCCAGCAGCTTAACAGGGGTTGCAAACAATGAGCAGTTCTTC. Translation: CASSLTGVANNEQFF.

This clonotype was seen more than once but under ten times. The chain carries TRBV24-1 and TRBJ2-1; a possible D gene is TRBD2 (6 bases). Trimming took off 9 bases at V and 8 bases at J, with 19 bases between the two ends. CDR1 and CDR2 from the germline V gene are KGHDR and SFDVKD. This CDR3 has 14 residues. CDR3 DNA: TGTGCCACCCAAGGGTCCCGGGGGATTGATGAGCAGTTCTTC. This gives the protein CATQGSRGIDEQFF.

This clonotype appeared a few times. Here the CDR3 DNA reads TGTGCCAGCAGCCAAACGGGGTGGGGCGAGCAGTACTTC. Residues: CASSQTGWGEQYF. This chain links TRBV14 with TRBJ2-7; possible D gene TRBD2, 5 bases. Trimming took off 2 bases at V and 6 bases at J, with 11 bases between the two ends. From germline, CDR1 is SGHDN and CDR2 FVKESK. The CDR3 is 13 amino acids. Looking up the rest from reference TRBV14 and TRBJ2-7 gives the full variable domain: EAGVTQFPSHSVIEKGQTVTLRCDPISGHDNLYWYRRVMGKEIKFLLHFVKESKQDESGMPNNRFLAERTGGTYSTLKVQPAELEDSGVYFCASSQTGWGEQYFGPGTRLTVT.

For the CDR3, the DNA is TGCGCCAGCAGCGGTGGTGCCCCGTACGGCACCATATATTTT. Protein: CASSGGAPYGTIYF. This chain uses TRBV5-1 with TRBJ1-3; D is unclear. This CDR3 contains 14 residues. The germline gives CDR1 SGHRS, CDR2 YFSETQ. The germline V and J ends were trimmed by 4 bases and 9 bases, with 17 bases remaining between them.

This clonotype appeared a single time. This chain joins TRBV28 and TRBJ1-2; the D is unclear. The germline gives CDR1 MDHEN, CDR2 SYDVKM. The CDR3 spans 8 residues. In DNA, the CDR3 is TGTGCGGGCTATGGCTACACCTTC. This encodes CAGYGYTF.

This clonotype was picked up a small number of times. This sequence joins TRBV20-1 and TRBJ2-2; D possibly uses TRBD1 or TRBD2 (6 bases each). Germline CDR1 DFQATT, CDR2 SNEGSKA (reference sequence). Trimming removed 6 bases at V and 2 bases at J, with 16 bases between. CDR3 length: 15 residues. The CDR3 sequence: CSAARGQDNTGELFF. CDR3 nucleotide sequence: TGCAGTGCCGCCCGGGGGCAGGATAACACCGGGGAGCTGTTTTTT.

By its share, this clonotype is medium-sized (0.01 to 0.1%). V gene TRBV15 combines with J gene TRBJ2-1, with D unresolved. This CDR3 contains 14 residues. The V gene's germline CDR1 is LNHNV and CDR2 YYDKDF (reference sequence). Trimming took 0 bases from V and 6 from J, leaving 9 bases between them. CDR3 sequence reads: CATSRDAWGNEQFF. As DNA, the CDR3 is TGTGCCACCAGCAGAGATGCCTGGGGCAATGAGCAGTTCTTC.

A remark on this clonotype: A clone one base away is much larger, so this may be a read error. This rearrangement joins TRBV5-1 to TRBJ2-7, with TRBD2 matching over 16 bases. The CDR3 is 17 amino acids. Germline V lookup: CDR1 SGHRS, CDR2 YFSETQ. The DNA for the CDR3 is TGTGCCAGCAGCCGGGGACTAGCGGGAGGGACTTACTACGAGCAGTACTTC. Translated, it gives CASSRGLAGGTYYEQYF.

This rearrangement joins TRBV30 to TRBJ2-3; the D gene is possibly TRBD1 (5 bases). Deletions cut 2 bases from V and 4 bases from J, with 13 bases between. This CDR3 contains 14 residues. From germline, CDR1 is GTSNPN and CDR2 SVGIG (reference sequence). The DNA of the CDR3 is TGTGCCTGGAGTTACACGGGCAGGGCAGATACGCAGTATTTT. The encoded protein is CAWSYTGRADTQYF.

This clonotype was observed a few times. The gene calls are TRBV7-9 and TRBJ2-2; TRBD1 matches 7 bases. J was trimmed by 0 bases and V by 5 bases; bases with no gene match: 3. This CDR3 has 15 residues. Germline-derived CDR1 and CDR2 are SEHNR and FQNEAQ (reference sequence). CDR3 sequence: CASSPGTANTGELFF. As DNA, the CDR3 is TGTGCCAGCAGCCCGGGGACAGCGAACACCGGGGAGCTGTTTTTT.

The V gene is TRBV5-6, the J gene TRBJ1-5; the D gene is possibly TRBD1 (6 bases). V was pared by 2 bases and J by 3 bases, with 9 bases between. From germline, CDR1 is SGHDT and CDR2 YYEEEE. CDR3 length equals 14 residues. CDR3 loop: CASSLGGANQPQHF. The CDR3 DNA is TGTGCCAGCAGCTTAGGGGGGGCCAATCAGCCCCAGCATTTT.

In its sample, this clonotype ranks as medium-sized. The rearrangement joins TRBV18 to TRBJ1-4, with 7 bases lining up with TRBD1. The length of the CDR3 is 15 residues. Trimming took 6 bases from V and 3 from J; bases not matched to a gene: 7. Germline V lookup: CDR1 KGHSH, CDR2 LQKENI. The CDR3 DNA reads TGTGCCAGCTCCCAGGGGGGTTTGGCTAATGAAAAACTGTTTTTT. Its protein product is CASSQGGLANEKLFF. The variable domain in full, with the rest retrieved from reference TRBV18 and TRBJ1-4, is NAGVMQNPRHLVRRRGQEARLRCSPMKGHSHVYWYRQLPEEGLKFMVYLQKENIIDESGMPKERFSAEFPKEGPSILRIQQVVRGDSAAYFCASSQGGLANEKLFFGSGTQLSVL.

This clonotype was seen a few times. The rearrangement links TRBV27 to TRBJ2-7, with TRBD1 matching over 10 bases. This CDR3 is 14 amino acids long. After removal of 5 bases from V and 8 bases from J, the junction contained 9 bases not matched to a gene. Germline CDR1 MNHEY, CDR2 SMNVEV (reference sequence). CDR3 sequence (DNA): TGTGCCAGCAGTCCCGGGACAGGGGTTCTTCAGCAGTACTTC. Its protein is CASSPGTGVLQQYF.

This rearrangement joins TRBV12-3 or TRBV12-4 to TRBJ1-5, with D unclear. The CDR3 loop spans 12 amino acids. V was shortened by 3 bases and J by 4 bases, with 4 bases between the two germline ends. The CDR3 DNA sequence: TGTGCCAGCAGTTTCGGGAATCAGCCCCAGCATTTT. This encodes CASSFGNQPQHF.